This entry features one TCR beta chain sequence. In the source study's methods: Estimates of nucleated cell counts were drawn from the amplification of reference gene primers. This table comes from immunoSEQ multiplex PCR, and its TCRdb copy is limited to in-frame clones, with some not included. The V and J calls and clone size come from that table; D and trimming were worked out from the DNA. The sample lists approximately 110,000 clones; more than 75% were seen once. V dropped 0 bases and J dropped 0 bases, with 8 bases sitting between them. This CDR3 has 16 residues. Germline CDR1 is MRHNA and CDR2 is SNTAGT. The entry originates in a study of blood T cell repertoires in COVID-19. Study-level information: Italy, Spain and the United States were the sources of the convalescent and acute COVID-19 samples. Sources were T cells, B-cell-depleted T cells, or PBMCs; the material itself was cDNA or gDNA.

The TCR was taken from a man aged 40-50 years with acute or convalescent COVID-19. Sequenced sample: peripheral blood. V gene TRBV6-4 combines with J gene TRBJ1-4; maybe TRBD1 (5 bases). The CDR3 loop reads CASSDSWGSTNEKLFF. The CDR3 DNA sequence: TGTGCCAGCAGTGACTCTTGGGGCTCAACTAATGAAAAACTGTTTTTT.